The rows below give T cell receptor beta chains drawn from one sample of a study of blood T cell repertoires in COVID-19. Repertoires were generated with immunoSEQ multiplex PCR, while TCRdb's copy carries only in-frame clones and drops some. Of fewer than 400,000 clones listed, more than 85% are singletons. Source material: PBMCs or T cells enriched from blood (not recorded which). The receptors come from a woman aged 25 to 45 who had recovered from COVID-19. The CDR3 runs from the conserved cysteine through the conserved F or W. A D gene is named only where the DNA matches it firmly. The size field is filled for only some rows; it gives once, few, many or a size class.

cdr3_nt: TGCGCCAGCAGCTTGGTAGACACTGAAGCTTTCTTT
cdr3_aa: CASSLVDTEAFF
clone_size: NA
v_call: TRBV5-1
d_call: NA
j_call: TRBJ1-1

cdr3_nt: TGTGCCAGTACCGGGACAGGGTATAATGAGCAGTTCTTC
cdr3_aa: CASTGTGYNEQFF
clone_size: NA
v_call: TRBV19
d_call: TRBD1
j_call: TRBJ2-1

cdr3_nt: TGTGCCAGCAGCCAAGGACAGGGATTTAATTCACCCCTCCACTTT
cdr3_aa: CASSQGQGFNSPLHF
clone_size: NA
v_call: TRBV28
d_call: TRBD1
j_call: TRBJ1-6

cdr3_nt: TGTGCCAGCAGCTTAGGGAGCAACTATGGCTACACCTTC
cdr3_aa: CASSLGSNYGYTF
clone_size: NA
v_call: TRBV11-2
d_call: NA
j_call: TRBJ1-2

cdr3_nt: TGTGCCAGCAGCCAAGATCGGGAGGGGAATGAGCAGTTCTTC
cdr3_aa: CASSQDREGNEQFF
clone_size: NA
v_call: TRBV4-2
d_call: TRBD2
j_call: TRBJ2-1

cdr3_nt: TGTGCCAGCAGCTTAGACGTCGAACAGGGAAAGGAGAACACTGAAGCTTTCTTT
cdr3_aa: CASSLDVEQGKENTEAFF
clone_size: few
v_call: TRBV7-9
d_call: NA
j_call: TRBJ1-1

cdr3_nt: TGTGCCAGCAGCCTGCCGGGACAGGGATCACCCCTCCACTTT
cdr3_aa: CASSLPGQGSPLHF
clone_size: NA
v_call: TRBV7-9
d_call: TRBD1
j_call: TRBJ1-6

cdr3_nt: TGTGCCAGCATGTCCGACAGCGAAGCTTTCTTT
cdr3_aa: CASMSDSEAFF
clone_size: few
v_call: TRBV6-5
d_call: NA
j_call: TRBJ1-1

cdr3_nt: TGTGCCAGCAGGGCACTAGCGGGGGGAACCGGGGAGCTGTTTTTT
cdr3_aa: CASRALAGGTGELFF
clone_size: NA
v_call: TRBV9
d_call: TRBD2
j_call: TRBJ2-2

cdr3_nt: TGCGCCAGCAGCCTACGGACAGGTAGGGACACTGAAGCTTTCTTT
cdr3_aa: CASSLRTGRDTEAFF
clone_size: NA
v_call: TRBV5-1
d_call: TRBD1
j_call: TRBJ1-1

cdr3_nt: TGTGCCAGCAGCGTAAACTGGGCATTGCCGAGTGAGCAGTACTTC
cdr3_aa: CASSVNWALPSEQYF
clone_size: NA
v_call: TRBV9
d_call: NA
j_call: TRBJ2-7

cdr3_nt: TGTGCCAGCAGACGCCTCCGGGACAGGGGTACAGATACGCAGTATTTT
cdr3_aa: CASRRLRDRGTDTQYF
clone_size: NA
v_call: TRBV28
d_call: TRBD1
j_call: TRBJ2-3

cdr3_nt: TGCGCCAGCAGCTTTGCACAGCCAACAGAAGCTTTCTTT
cdr3_aa: CASSFAQPTEAFF
clone_size: NA
v_call: TRBV5-1
d_call: NA
j_call: TRBJ1-1

cdr3_nt: TGTGCCAGCAGCTCCAGGACTAGCGGGACGCTAGAGACCCAGTACTTC
cdr3_aa: CASSSRTSGTLETQYF
clone_size: NA
v_call: TRBV5-6
d_call: TRBD2
j_call: TRBJ2-5

cdr3_nt: TGTGCCAGCAGCCAAGTAACAGGGTCCCATGAGCAGTTCTTC
cdr3_aa: CASSQVTGSHEQFF
clone_size: NA
v_call: TRBV3-1/TRBV3-2
d_call: NA
j_call: TRBJ2-1

cdr3_nt: TGTGCCAGTAGTATACTCCTGGGACAGGGAGAGGATTCACCCCTCCACTTT
cdr3_aa: CASSILLGQGEDSPLHF
clone_size: NA
v_call: TRBV19
d_call: TRBD1
j_call: TRBJ1-6

cdr3_nt: TGTGCCAGCAGTGAAAGGAGCAGGGTGGGCAATCAGCCCCAGCATTTT
cdr3_aa: CASSERSRVGNQPQHF
clone_size: NA
v_call: TRBV6-1
d_call: NA
j_call: TRBJ1-5

cdr3_nt: TGTGCCAGCAGCCGTACAGGGGGCAGAAACTATGGCTACACCTTC
cdr3_aa: CASSRTGGRNYGYTF
clone_size: NA
v_call: TRBV7-9
d_call: TRBD1
j_call: TRBJ1-2

cdr3_nt: TGTGCCAGCAGCCCGAGCAATCAGCCCCAGCATTTT
cdr3_aa: CASSPSNQPQHF
clone_size: NA
v_call: TRBV28
d_call: NA
j_call: TRBJ1-5

cdr3_nt: TGTGCCAGCAGCTTCTCCACCGGGGAGCTGTTTTTT
cdr3_aa: CASSFSTGELFF
clone_size: once
v_call: TRBV7-2
d_call: NA
j_call: TRBJ2-2

cdr3_nt: TGTGCCAGCAGGGACAGGGGTTTGGCCGAGCAGTACTTC
cdr3_aa: CASRDRGLAEQYF
clone_size: few
v_call: TRBV2
d_call: TRBD1
j_call: TRBJ2-7

cdr3_nt: TGTGCCAGTAGTATAAGTTACAGCCTAGCCAAAAACATTCAGTACTTC
cdr3_aa: CASSISYSLAKNIQYF
clone_size: once
v_call: TRBV19
d_call: NA
j_call: TRBJ2-4

cdr3_nt: TGTGCCAGCAGCGAAAGAAGACAGGACTATAATTCACCCCTCCACTTT
cdr3_aa: CASSERRQDYNSPLHF
clone_size: NA
v_call: TRBV2
d_call: NA
j_call: TRBJ1-6

cdr3_nt: TGTGCCAGCAGTTTCGGACAGCATGAGCAGTTCTTC
cdr3_aa: CASSFGQHEQFF
clone_size: NA
v_call: TRBV12-3/TRBV12-4
d_call: NA
j_call: TRBJ2-1

cdr3_nt: TGCGCCAGCAGCTTACAGGGCGCCGGGGAGCTGTTTTTT
cdr3_aa: CASSLQGAGELFF
clone_size: NA
v_call: TRBV5-1
d_call: NA
j_call: TRBJ2-2

cdr3_nt: TGTGCCAGCAGCCCCGGGACAGGGTTCATTTCACCCCTCCACTTT
cdr3_aa: CASSPGTGFISPLHF
clone_size: NA
v_call: TRBV7-2
d_call: TRBD1
j_call: TRBJ1-6

cdr3_nt: TGTGCCAGCAGCCTTGGAGGATCGGCTAGCGAGCAGTACTTC
cdr3_aa: CASSLGGSASEQYF
clone_size: few
v_call: TRBV5-6
d_call: NA
j_call: TRBJ2-7

cdr3_nt: TGTGCCAGCAGCTTAGGACAGGGTGCTAACTATGGCTACACCTTC
cdr3_aa: CASSLGQGANYGYTF
clone_size: NA
v_call: TRBV7-2
d_call: TRBD1
j_call: TRBJ1-2

cdr3_nt: TGCGCCAGCAGCTTGGACGCAGGGCCCTACGAGCAGTACTTC
cdr3_aa: CASSLDAGPYEQYF
clone_size: NA
v_call: TRBV5-1
d_call: NA
j_call: TRBJ2-7

cdr3_nt: TGTGCCACCAGCACAGGATGGAGGTCTGGAAACACCATATATTTT
cdr3_aa: CATSTGWRSGNTIYF
clone_size: NA
v_call: TRBV15
d_call: NA
j_call: TRBJ1-3

cdr3_nt: TGTGCCAGCAGCCATCAGGGCTCAGTTAACTATGGCTACACCTTC
cdr3_aa: CASSHQGSVNYGYTF
clone_size: NA
v_call: TRBV7-9
d_call: NA
j_call: TRBJ1-2

cdr3_nt: TGTGCCAGCAGGGGACAGGGGGCAAACTATGGCTACACCTTC
cdr3_aa: CASRGQGANYGYTF
clone_size: NA
v_call: TRBV2
d_call: TRBD1
j_call: TRBJ1-2

cdr3_nt: TGTGCCATCAGTGATATACAGGCTAATCAGCCCCAGCATTTT
cdr3_aa: CAISDIQANQPQHF
clone_size: NA
v_call: TRBV10-3
d_call: NA
j_call: TRBJ1-5

cdr3_nt: TGTGCCATCAAGGGACAGGCGGATAACGAAAAACTGTTTTTT
cdr3_aa: CAIKGQADNEKLFF
clone_size: NA
v_call: TRBV10-3
d_call: TRBD1
j_call: TRBJ1-4

cdr3_nt: TGTGCCAGCAGCCCACGACAGGGGATGGTTGAAGCTTTCTTT
cdr3_aa: CASSPRQGMVEAFF
clone_size: NA
v_call: TRBV7-2
d_call: TRBD1
j_call: TRBJ1-1

cdr3_nt: TGTGCCAGCAGCTTAAGTACAGCTGCCCCGAACACCGGGGAGCTGTTTTTT
cdr3_aa: CASSLSTAAPNTGELFF
clone_size: NA
v_call: TRBV7-2
d_call: NA
j_call: TRBJ2-2

cdr3_nt: TGCGCCAGCAGGGCGACTAGCGGGAGCGTTAAGTTGGAGTTCTTC
cdr3_aa: CASRATSGSVKLEFF
clone_size: NA
v_call: TRBV10-2
d_call: TRBD2
j_call: TRBJ2-1

cdr3_nt: TGTGCCAGCTCACCGGGGTATAGGGGGCAAACTGAAGCTTTCTTT
cdr3_aa: CASSPGYRGQTEAFF
clone_size: NA
v_call: TRBV18
d_call: TRBD1
j_call: TRBJ1-1

cdr3_nt: TGTGCCAGCAGCACAGGGACGGCATACAATGAGCAGTTCTTC
cdr3_aa: CASSTGTAYNEQFF
clone_size: once
v_call: TRBV9
d_call: NA
j_call: TRBJ2-1

cdr3_nt: TGTGCCAGCAGCCCACTAGCGGGAGGGTTCCAAGAGACCCAGTACTTC
cdr3_aa: CASSPLAGGFQETQYF
clone_size: NA
v_call: TRBV3-1/TRBV3-2
d_call: TRBD2
j_call: TRBJ2-5

cdr3_nt: TGTGCCAGCAGCCCCGGCGGTGGGGAGACCCAGTACTTC
cdr3_aa: CASSPGGGETQYF
clone_size: NA
v_call: TRBV13
d_call: NA
j_call: TRBJ2-5

cdr3_nt: TGTGCCAGCAGCGTAACTAGCGGGAGAGAGACCCAGTACTTC
cdr3_aa: CASSVTSGRETQYF
clone_size: once
v_call: TRBV7-6
d_call: TRBD2
j_call: TRBJ2-5

cdr3_nt: TGTGCCAGCAGCAGCAGGGGGCCCATCGTGGGCGAGCAGTACTTC
cdr3_aa: CASSSRGPIVGEQYF
clone_size: NA
v_call: TRBV2
d_call: TRBD1
j_call: TRBJ2-7